This T cell receptor beta chain was observed in a study of shared clonotypes between healthy human individuals. Points from the study as a whole: Clonotypes that were shared across a handful of donors made up 4% to 6% of naive CD4 clonotypes.

Germline CDR1 is ENHRY and CDR2 is SYGVKD. The CDR3 totals 13 residues. Trimming shortened V by 7 bases and J by 3 bases, and 13 bases separated the two germline ends. To note about this clone: The antigen is not known.

Data came from immunoSEQ multiplex PCR; TCRdb stores just in-frame clones and leaves some out. The sample has 2 million to 2.5 million clones, 90% to 97% seen once. The chain combines TRBV10-3 with TRBJ2-7, with D perhaps TRBD2 (5 bases). This clonotype was sampled from a man aged 18 to 29 in good health. Sequencing was performed on naive CD4+ T cells sorted from blood. Stated subset: CD45RA+ positively selected. CDR3 amino acids: CAITDALDYEQYF. The CDR3 nucleotides read TGTGCCATCACTGACGCACTAGACTACGAGCAGTACTTC.